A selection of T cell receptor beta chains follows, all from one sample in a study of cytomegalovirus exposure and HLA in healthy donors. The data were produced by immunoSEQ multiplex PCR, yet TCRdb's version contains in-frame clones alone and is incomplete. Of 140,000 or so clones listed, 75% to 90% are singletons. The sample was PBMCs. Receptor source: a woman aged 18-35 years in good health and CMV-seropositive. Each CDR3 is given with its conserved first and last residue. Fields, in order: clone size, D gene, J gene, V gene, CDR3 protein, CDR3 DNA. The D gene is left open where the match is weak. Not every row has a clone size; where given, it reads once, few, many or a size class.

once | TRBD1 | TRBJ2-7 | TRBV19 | CASSATTGVGEQYF | TGTGCCAGTAGCGCGACGACAGGGGTTGGCGAGCAGTACTTC
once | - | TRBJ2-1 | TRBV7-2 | CASSFAARPGAHNEQFF | TGTGCCAGCAGCTTCGCAGCCCGGCCAGGGGCCCACAATGAGCAGTTCTTC
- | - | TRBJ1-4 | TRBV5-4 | CASSPDRTNEKLFF | TGTGCCAGCAGCCCGGACAGAACTAATGAAAAACTGTTTTTT
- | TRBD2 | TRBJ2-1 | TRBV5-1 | CASRRTSGGLYNEQFF | TGCGCCAGCAGACGGACTAGCGGGGGGCTTTACAATGAGCAGTTCTTC
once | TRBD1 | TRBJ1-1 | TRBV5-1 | CASSPRTGNTEAFF | TGCGCCAGCAGCCCAAGGACAGGGAACACTGAAGCTTTCTTT
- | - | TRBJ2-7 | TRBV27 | CASSFELATSYEQYF | TGTGCCAGCAGTTTCGAACTAGCCACCTCCTACGAGCAGTACTTC
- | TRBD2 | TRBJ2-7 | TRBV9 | CASSVDTSGGYEQYF | TGTGCCAGCAGCGTAGATACTAGCGGGGGGTACGAGCAGTACTTC
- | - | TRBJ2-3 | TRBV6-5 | CASSYSSPFTDTQYF | TGTGCCAGCAGTTACTCGAGTCCCTTCACAGATACGCAGTATTTT
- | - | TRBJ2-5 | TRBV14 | CASSQLLQETQYF | TGTGCCAGCAGCCAACTACTCCAAGAGACCCAGTACTTC
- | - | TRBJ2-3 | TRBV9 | CASSVLLTDTQYF | TGTGCCAGCAGCGTATTACTGACAGATACGCAGTATTTT
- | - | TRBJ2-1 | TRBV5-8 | CASSPRASFSYNEQFF | TGTGCCAGCAGCCCCCGCGCTTCATTCTCCTACAATGAGCAGTTCTTC
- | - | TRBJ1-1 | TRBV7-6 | CASSFLGSMNTEAFF | TGTGCCAGCAGCTTCCTCGGGTCCATGAACACTGAAGCTTTCTTT
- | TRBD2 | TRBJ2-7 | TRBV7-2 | CASFPESGAISYEQYF | TGTGCCAGCTTCCCGGAGAGCGGGGCCATCTCCTACGAGCAGTACTTC
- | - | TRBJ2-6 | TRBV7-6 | CASSLDHSGANVLTF | TGTGCCAGCAGCTTAGATCACTCTGGGGCCAACGTCCTGACTTTC
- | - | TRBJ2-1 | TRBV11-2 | CASSSRKGRSYNEQFF | TGTGCCAGCAGCTCAAGGAAGGGGCGGTCCTACAATGAGCAGTTCTTC
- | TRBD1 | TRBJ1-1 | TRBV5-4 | CASRPTGRTEAFF | TGTGCCAGCAGGCCGACAGGGCGCACTGAAGCTTTCTTT